This TCR beta chain is from a study of response to subunit inactivated influenza vaccine. Points from the study as a whole: After each seasonal influenza vaccination, few new T cells are recruited, the authors suggested.

With regard to this clonotype: The antigen remains unidentified.

TCRdb passed the RT-PCR reads through MiXCR, listing each CDR3 protein once. The table lists fewer than 200,000 distinct CDR3 sequences, about 10% of them singletons. Between the trimmed V and J ends, which lost 1 base and 0 bases, there was a span of 4 bases. Germline V gene lookup returns CDR1 LGHDT and CDR2 YNNKEL (reference sequence). The CDR3 length is 14 residues. The source was non-naive T cells sorted from PBMCs, collected on the day of vaccination. This sequence was found in a man in his fifties who received an inactivated influenza vaccine. The chain recombines TRBV3-1 with TRBJ1-3; D is uncertain. The CDR3 sequence: CASSQVASGNTIYF. The CDR3 coding sequence is TGTGCCAGCAGCCAAGTGGCCTCTGGAAACACCATATATTTT.